This T cell receptor (beta chain) was captured by sequencing in a study of blood T cell repertoires in COVID-19. As for the study in general: Samples representing acute and convalescent COVID-19 were sourced from the United States, Italy and Spain. T cells, B-cell-depleted T cells, or PBMCs provided the cDNA or gDNA that served as material.

In the original analysis: Estimated nucleated cell counts came from reference gene primer amplification. Clones were read by immunoSEQ multiplex PCR, and TCRdb kept only the in-frame ones, dropping some. The V and J calls and the clone size are those of that table, but D and trimming were determined from the DNA. The table has about 230,000 clones, 70% to 90% seen once. The sequencing input was peripheral blood. The receptor was derived from a woman in her sixties or seventies with active or convalescent COVID-19.

CDR3 nucleotide sequence: TGTGCCAGCAGCGTAGGGTCAGGGAACTATGGCTACACCTTC. This encodes CASSVGSGNYGYTF. The chain has TRBV9 and TRBJ1-2; tentatively, D is TRBD1 (5 bases). Trimming removed 0 bases at V and 2 bases at J, with 8 bases between. The CDR3 contains 14 residues. Looked up from germline, CDR1 is SGDLS and CDR2 is YYNGEE.